These 15 T cell receptor beta chains were sequenced from one sample in a study of blood T cell repertoires in COVID-19. Method: immunoSEQ multiplex PCR; TCRdb's copy keeps in-frame clones and lacks some. The repertoire holds around 95,000 clones, with about 82% as singletons. Material: peripheral blood. Receptor source: a man between 50 and 59 years old with active or convalescent COVID-19.

For this clone: Other DNA sequences of this sample code for an identical CDR3. This chain's CDR3 is CASSERDRPYEQYF. In DNA form, the CDR3 reads TGTGCCAGCAGTGAACGGGATAGGCCCTACGAGCAGTACTTC. The chain carries TRBV6-1 and TRBJ2-7; D perhaps matches TRBD2 (5 bases). Trimming left V 2 bases short and J 2 bases short, with 10 bases between. Germline values: CDR1 MNHNS, CDR2 SASEGT. There are 14 residues in the CDR3.

This chain connects TRBV3-1 (or the pseudogene TRBV3-2) to TRBJ2-1; 11 nucleotides line up with TRBD2. The CDR3 sequence is 17 residues long. Germline trimming cut 1 base from V and 10 bases from J; bases unmatched to any gene: 12. Germline CDR1 reads LGHDT; CDR2 reads YNNKEL (reference sequence). CDR3 sequence reads: CASSQGGTSGKMIEQFF. In DNA, the CDR3 is TGTGCCAGCAGCCAAGGAGGGACTAGCGGCAAAATGATCGAGCAGTTCTTC.

The rearrangement uses TRBV19 and TRBJ1-3; D gene ambiguous. There are 13 residues in the CDR3. Germline CDR1 reads LNHDA; CDR2 reads SQIVND (reference sequence). With 2 bases removed from V and 4 bases from J, the gap between germline ends came to 6 bases. The CDR3 loop reads CASSIKQGNTIYF. CDR3 in DNA: TGTGCCAGTAGTATAAAACAGGGAAACACCATATATTTT. Looking up the rest from reference TRBV19 and TRBJ1-3 gives the full variable domain: DGGITQSPKYLFRKEGQNVTLSCEQNLNHDAMYWYRQDPGQGLRLIYYSQIVNDFQKGDIAEGYSVSREKKESFPLTVTSAQKNPTAFYLCASSIKQGNTIYFGEGSWLTVV.

V is TRBV11-2 and J is TRBJ1-3; D uncertain. The germline V and J ends were trimmed by 8 bases and 4 bases, with 18 bases remaining between them. This CDR3 is 15 amino acids long. Germline CDR1 and CDR2: SGHAT and FQNNGV. The CDR3 nucleotides are TGTGCCAGCGCCACCGGAGGAGGTTCGGGAAACACCATATATTTT. It encodes CASATGGGSGNTIYF.

V and J are TRBV12-5 and TRBJ2-6; TRBD1 is a possible D gene (6 bases). There are 16 residues in the CDR3. Trimming cost V 1 base and J 2 bases, with 9 bases left between them. Germline CDR1 and CDR2: LGHNT and FRNRAP. The CDR3 coding sequence is TGTGCTAGTGGTTTGGGGGCAGGGGCTGGGGCCAACGTCCTGACTTTC. Translating it yields CASGLGAGAGANVLTF.

On this clone itself: The sample contains more than one DNA sequence encoding this CDR3. The genes are TRBV14 and TRBJ2-6; possible D gene TRBD1, 6 bases. This CDR3 contains 15 residues. Germline values: CDR1 SGHDN, CDR2 FVKESK. Trimming left V 5 bases short and J 4 bases short, with 12 bases between. The CDR3 reads CASSKQGAGANVLTF. In DNA, the CDR3 is TGTGCCAGCAGCAAACAGGGTGCCGGGGCCAACGTCCTGACTTTC.

The chain recombines TRBV5-1 with TRBJ2-5; 9 bases map to TRBD1. CDR1 is SGHRS and CDR2 is YFSETQ in the germline V gene. The junction had 5 bases not matched to a gene; V was cut back by 3 bases and J by 2 bases. This CDR3 is built from 15 residues. The CDR3 loop is CASSSAGQGQETQYF. CDR3 DNA: TGCGCCAGCAGCTCGGCGGGACAGGGACAAGAGACCCAGTACTTC.

The chain uses TRBV24-1 and TRBJ1-5, with a possible D match to TRBD1 (5 bases). The CDR3 has 15 residues. V dropped 2 bases and J dropped 0 bases, with 7 bases sitting between them. Per germline, CDR1 KGHDR and CDR2 SFDVKD. The DNA of the CDR3 is TGTGCCACCAGTGATTCTGACAGTAGCAATCAGCCCCAGCATTTT. Its translation: CATSDSDSSNQPQHF.

Worth noting for this clone: The sample contains more than one DNA sequence encoding this CDR3. V gene TRBV7-9 combines with J gene TRBJ2-1; no firm D call. V was cut by 5 bases and J by 4 bases, with 3 bases left in between. Germline assignment: CDR1 SEHNR and CDR2 FQNEAQ (reference sequence). The CDR3 spans 11 residues. The CDR3 region is CASSPYNEQFF. CDR3 bases: TGTGCCAGCAGCCCTTACAATGAGCAGTTCTTC.

The chain links TRBV30 to TRBJ2-7; 13 bases align to TRBD2. Trimming at V came to 3 bases and at J to 4 bases, leaving 3 bases not matched to a gene. The length of the CDR3 is 14 residues. In germline, CDR1 is GTSNPN, CDR2 SVGIG (reference sequence). CDR3 protein: CAWRWTSGSYEQYF. The CDR3 nucleotides read TGTGCCTGGAGATGGACTAGCGGGAGTTACGAGCAGTACTTC.

The gene calls are TRBV6-1 and TRBJ2-1; 8 nucleotides match TRBD2. The CDR3 spans 17 residues. Germline-derived CDR1 and CDR2 are MNHNS and SASEGT. Trimming took 4 bases from V and 9 from J; bases not matched to a gene: 17. Here the CDR3 DNA reads TGTGCCAGCAGTGGGGTCAGGGGTGGGACTAGGATCCGTGAGCAGTTCTTC. Translation gives CASSGVRGGTRIREQFF.

The V gene is TRBV19, the J gene TRBJ1-4; D unresolved. Germline-derived CDR1 and CDR2 are LNHDA and SQIVND (reference sequence). The ends were cut back, 6 bases at V and 7 bases at J, with 15 bases in the middle. The CDR3 sequence is 14 residues long. The CDR3 coding sequence is TGTGCCAGTAGGTTAGTCCTACGGGGTGAAAAACTGTTTTTT. It specifies CASRLVLRGEKLFF.

The chain recombines TRBV2 with TRBJ1-6; D is unresolved. V was cut by 1 base and J by 13 bases, with 14 bases left in between. The CDR3 runs 14 residues. Germline V gives CDR1 SNHLY, CDR2 FYNNEI. The CDR3 DNA reads as TGTGCCAGCAGTGAAGTTGGCCGACCCGGGCCCCTCCACTTT. This encodes CASSEVGRPGPLHF.

The chain has TRBV10-3 and TRBJ2-5; 10 nucleotides line up with TRBD1. Germline assignment: CDR1 ENHRY and CDR2 SYGVKD. The V and J ends lost 2 bases and 1 base, in that order; junction bases with no gene match: 1. This CDR3 spans 15 amino acids. The CDR3 spells CAISEDRGLQETQYF. In DNA, the CDR3 is TGTGCCATCAGTGAGGACAGGGGGCTCCAAGAGACCCAGTACTTC.

This rearrangement joins TRBV7-3 to TRBJ2-3; 7 positions match TRBD2. Germline V gene data show CDR1 as SGHTA and CDR2 as FQGTGA. The length of the CDR3 is 16 residues. The V gene end was trimmed by 2 bases and the J gene end by 6 bases; junction bases not matched to a gene: 11. CDR3 protein: CASSLEPVGLEDTQYF. CDR3 DNA sequence: TGTGCCAGCAGCTTAGAGCCCGTAGGACTAGAGGATACGCAGTATTTT.